The 17 T cell receptor beta chains below all came from one sample that was sequenced in a study of blood T cell repertoires in COVID-19. The data were produced by immunoSEQ multiplex PCR, yet TCRdb's version contains in-frame clones alone and is incomplete. The data show 200,000 to 250,000 clones, roughly 89% seen once. Sequencing input: PBMCs or T cells enriched from blood (not recorded which). Receptors originate from a woman aged 35 to 49 with acute COVID-19.

This clone occurred once. The chain joins TRBV5-6 to TRBJ2-5; no clear D gene. V was shortened by 2 bases and J by 2 bases, with 7 bases between the two germline ends. Germline V gene data show CDR1 as SGHDT and CDR2 as YYEEEE. The CDR3 has 13 amino acids. This CDR3 reads CASSFSLQETQYF. CDR3 in DNA: TGTGCCAGCAGCTTCTCCCTTCAAGAGACCCAGTACTTC. Together with reference TRBV5-6 and TRBJ2-5, the CDR3 gives the full variable domain: DAGVTQSPTHLIKTRGQQVTLRCSPKSGHDTVSWYQQALGQGPQFIFQYYEEEERQRGNFPDRFSGHQFPNYSSELNVNALLLGDSALYLCASSFSLQETQYFGPGTRLLVL.

This chain joins TRBV19 and TRBJ1-1; D is perhaps TRBD1 (5 bases). Germline lookup yields CDR1 LNHDA and CDR2 SQIVND (reference sequence). The V and J ends lost 3 bases and 11 bases respectively, with 19 bases between them. This CDR3 region has 14 residues. The chain's CDR3 is CASSMSGPGMGAFF. The CDR3 region has the DNA TGTGCCAGTAGTATGTCAGGGCCCGGTATGGGGGCTTTCTTT.

The chain has TRBV15 and TRBJ1-5; unclear D gene. V gave up 0 bases and J gave up 3 bases, with 9 bases separating them. CDR3 length: 15 residues. Germline V gene lookup returns CDR1 LNHNV and CDR2 YYDKDF (reference sequence). In DNA, the CDR3 is TGTGCCACCAGCAGAGACCGGGGAGTCAATCAGCCCCAGCATTTT. This gives the protein CATSRDRGVNQPQHF.

This rearrangement joins TRBV6-5 to TRBJ2-7; possibly TRBD2 for D (5 bases). Per germline, CDR1 MNHEY and CDR2 SVGAGI. The germline V and J ends were trimmed by 6 bases and 0 bases, with 12 bases remaining between them. This CDR3 region has 14 residues. This chain's CDR3 is CASRRTVDSYEQYF. DNA for the CDR3: TGTGCCAGCAGACGGACTGTCGACTCCTACGAGCAGTACTTC.

The chain combines TRBV7-9 with TRBJ1-1; D is possibly TRBD1 (5 bases). The CDR3 spans 16 residues. The ends were cut back, 2 bases at V and 3 bases at J, with 16 bases in the middle. Germline V gene data show CDR1 as SEHNR and CDR2 as FQNEAQ (reference sequence). CDR3 amino acids: CASSLYHPRAHTEAFF. Written as DNA, the CDR3 is TGTGCCAGCAGCTTATATCACCCCAGGGCGCACACTGAAGCTTTCTTT.

The chain uses TRBV2 and TRBJ2-7; 9 bases are a match to TRBD2. The junction had 6 bases not matched to a gene; V was cut back by 4 bases and J by 2 bases. Per the germline V gene, CDR1 is SNHLY and CDR2 is FYNNEI. There are 15 residues in the CDR3. CDR3 protein: CASSASGGITYEQYF. For the CDR3, the DNA is TGTGCCAGCAGTGCAAGCGGGGGGATTACCTACGAGCAGTACTTC. Full variable domain (outside the CDR3, taken from reference TRBV2 and TRBJ2-7): EPEVTQTPSHQVTQMGQEVILRCVPISNHLYFYWYRQILGQKVEFLVSFYNNEISEKSEIFDDQFSVERPDGSNFTLKIRSTKLEDSAMYFCASSASGGITYEQYFGPGTRLTVT.

This chain links TRBV19 with TRBJ2-2, with D unclear. The length of the CDR3 is 12 residues. Looked up from germline, CDR1 is LNHDA and CDR2 is SQIVND (reference sequence). V dropped 8 bases and J dropped 5 bases, with 9 bases sitting between them. This CDR3 is CASQRSTGELFF. The CDR3 DNA sequence: TGTGCCAGTCAACGCAGTACCGGGGAGCTGTTTTTT.

The gene calls are TRBV2 and TRBJ1-6, with D perhaps TRBD1 (5 bases). The CDR3 has 20 residues. With 7 bases removed from V and 5 bases from J, the gap between germline ends came to 30 bases. Germline V lookup: CDR1 SNHLY, CDR2 FYNNEI. CDR3 nucleotides: TGTGCCAGCACCGAAAGGTGGCAGGGTGGGATGCTAGGGAATAATTCACCCCTCCACTTT. It specifies CASTERWQGGMLGNNSPLHF.

The chain recombines TRBV10-1 with TRBJ2-4; weak D call: TRBD2 (6 bases). Germline CDR1 WNHNN, CDR2 SYGVQD (reference sequence). Trimming took off 2 bases at V and 1 base at J, with 6 bases between the two ends. The CDR3 spans 14 residues. CDR3 sequence reads: CASSESGAKNIQYF. CDR3 DNA: TGCGCCAGCAGTGAGAGCGGGGCCAAAAACATTCAGTACTTC.

This clone was seen more than once but under ten times. V is TRBV6-2 or TRBV6-3 and J is TRBJ2-1; 9 bases are a match to TRBD2. Germline assignment: CDR1 MNHEY and CDR2 SVGEGT. Trimming cost V 4 bases and J 7 bases; bases outside gene matches: 14. This CDR3 is built from 17 residues. CDR3 in DNA: TGTGCCAGCAGTTTTCAGCGGGGGGTACGATCGGGGAATGAGCAGTTCTTC. Translation gives CASSFQRGVRSGNEQFF.

This clone appeared a single time. The chain is built from TRBV9 and TRBJ1-3, with D perhaps TRBD1 (6 bases). CDR1 is SGDLS, CDR2 YYNGEE, per germline. The CDR3 length is 15 residues. V gave up 1 base and J gave up 0 bases, with 8 bases separating them. CDR3 sequence reads: CASSVRGSSGNTIYF. As DNA, the CDR3 is TGTGCCAGCAGCGTAAGGGGGAGCTCTGGAAACACCATATATTTT.

The V call is TRBV9, the J call TRBJ1-1, with 7 positions matching TRBD1. The CDR3 totals 17 residues. Germline V CDR1 and CDR2: SGDLS, YYNGEE. V lost 0 bases to trimming and J lost 5 bases; unmatched junction nucleotides: 13. The CDR3 loop is CASSVDGAGGILTEAFF. The CDR3, as DNA: TGTGCCAGCAGCGTAGATGGGGCAGGGGGTATCCTGACTGAAGCTTTCTTT.

This chain connects TRBV30 to TRBJ2-7; 7 bases are shared with TRBD2. This CDR3 contains 13 residues. Germline CDR1 reads GTSNPN; CDR2 reads SVGIG (reference sequence). V shed 1 base and J 9 bases; nucleotides not matched to a gene: 9. The CDR3 nucleotides are TGTGCCTGGAGTGGCAAATCGGGGGGACGGCAGTACGTC. Encoded protein: CAWSGKSGGRQYV.

The CDR3 nucleotides read TGTGCCAGCAGCCGGACAGGGGCCCATTCACCCCTCCACTTT. This sequence encodes CASSRTGAHSPLHF. The V call is TRBV7-9, the J call TRBJ1-6; the match to TRBD1 covers 9 bases. The CDR3 runs 14 residues. Per the germline V gene, CDR1 is SEHNR and CDR2 is FQNEAQ (reference sequence). J was trimmed by 8 bases and V by 5 bases; bases with no gene match: 4.

The V call is TRBV5-1, the J call TRBJ2-3; D ambiguous. Trimming pared 4 bases from V and 0 bases from J, leaving 9 bases between. The CDR3 totals 14 residues. The germline V gene has CDR1 SGHRS and CDR2 YFSETQ. The CDR3 region is CASSPWASTDTQYF. The CDR3 DNA sequence: TGCGCCAGCAGCCCCTGGGCTAGCACAGATACGCAGTATTTT.

The rearrangement joins TRBV5-1 to TRBJ1-4, with a tentative D call TRBD1 (6 bases). Looked up from germline, CDR1 is SGHRS and CDR2 is YFSETQ. The CDR3 length is 18 residues. Trimming took off 3 bases at V and 0 bases at J, with 18 bases between the two ends. The CDR3: CASSSDSRKESTNEKLFF. Written as DNA, the CDR3 is TGCGCCAGCAGCTCGGACAGCCGAAAGGAGTCAACTAATGAAAAACTGTTTTTT.

This clone was seen once. In DNA, the CDR3 is TGTGCCAGCAGCCAAGACCCGGTCCCCCGGGGCTACACCTTC. It encodes CASSQDPVPRGYTF. The chain is built from TRBV3-1 (or the pseudogene TRBV3-2) and TRBJ1-2; D remains unclear. CDR3 size: 14 residues. Germline V lookup: CDR1 LGHDT, CDR2 YNNKEL (reference sequence). Trimming left V 0 bases short and J 8 bases short, with 13 bases between.